The rows below give T cell receptor beta chains drawn from one sample of a study of glioma-infiltrating T cells. TCRdb passed the multiplex PCR reads through MiXCR, listing each CDR3 protein once. The sample records approximately 88,000 distinct CDR3 sequences, less than 30% being singletons. The sample taken for sequencing was glioma tissue, nonneoplastic brain tissue, or PBMCs (not recorded which). Source of these receptors: a human donor with low-grade glioma or glioblastoma, undergoing nonglioma brain surgery, or in good health (not recorded which). The CDR3 runs from the conserved cysteine through the conserved F or W. D genes are given only for firm matches. A clone size is listed for some rows: how often the clone was seen (once, few, many), or a class if it is expanded.

many | TRBJ2-7 | TRBV2 | TRBD2 | CASSSGTSSYEQYF | TGTGCCAGCAGTTCCGGGACTAGCTCCTACGAGCAGTACTTC
NA | TRBJ2-3 | TRBV20-1 | NA | CSARAGSRLGTDTQYF | TGCAGTGCTAGGGCAGGGAGTAGGTTGGGCACAGATACGCAGTATTTT
NA | TRBJ2-1 | TRBV29-1 | NA | CSVRWGYEQFF | TGCAGCGTTCGATGGGGATATGAGCAGTTCTTC
many | TRBJ1-5 | TRBV6-1 | TRBD1 | CASNLTGDQPQHF | TGTGCCAGCAACTTAACAGGGGATCAGCCCCAGCATTTT
NA | TRBJ2-7 | TRBV19 | NA | CASSTGASYEQYF | TGTGCCAGTAGTACAGGGGCCTCCTACGAGCAGTACTTC
many | TRBJ1-3 | TRBV6-2/TRBV6-3 | NA | CASTTGSSGNTIYF | TGTGCCAGCACTACAGGATCCTCTGGAAACACCATATATTTT
many | TRBJ1-2 | TRBV15 | NA | CATSRDRASHGYTF | TGTGCCACCAGCAGAGACAGAGCCTCCCATGGCTACACCTTC
many | TRBJ2-5 | TRBV7-6 | NA | CASSLQGYVGQYF | TGTGCCAGCAGCTTGCAGGGGTATGTGGGCCAGTACTTC
NA | TRBJ2-1 | TRBV5-4 | NA | CASTSRGEQFF | TGTGCCAGCACCTCCCGGGGTGAGCAGTTCTTC
many | TRBJ2-3 | TRBV20-1 | NA | CSAYSGNTDTQYF | TGCAGTGCTTACTCGGGGAACACAGATACGCAGTATTTT
many | TRBJ2-3 | TRBV7-8 | TRBD2 | CASSLGGLAGGKDTQYF | TGTGCCAGCAGCTTAGGTGGGCTAGCGGGAGGGAAGGATACGCAGTATTTT
many | TRBJ1-1 | TRBV29-1 | NA | CSVLQEMNTEAFF | TGCAGCGTTCTACAGGAGATGAACACTGAAGCTTTCTTT